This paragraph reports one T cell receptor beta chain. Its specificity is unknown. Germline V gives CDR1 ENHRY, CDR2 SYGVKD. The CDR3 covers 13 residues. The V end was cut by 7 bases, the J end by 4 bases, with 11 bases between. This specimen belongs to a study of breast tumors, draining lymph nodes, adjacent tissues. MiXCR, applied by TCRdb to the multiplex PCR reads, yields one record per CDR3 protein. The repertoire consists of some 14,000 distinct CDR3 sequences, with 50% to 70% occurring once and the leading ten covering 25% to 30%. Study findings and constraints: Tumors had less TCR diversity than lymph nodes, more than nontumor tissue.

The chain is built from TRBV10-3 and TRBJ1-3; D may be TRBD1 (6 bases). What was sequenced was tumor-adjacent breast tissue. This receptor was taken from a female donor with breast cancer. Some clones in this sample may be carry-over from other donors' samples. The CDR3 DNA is TGTGCCATCAAAGGGGGGCTAGGAAACACCATATATTTT. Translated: CAIKGGLGNTIYF.